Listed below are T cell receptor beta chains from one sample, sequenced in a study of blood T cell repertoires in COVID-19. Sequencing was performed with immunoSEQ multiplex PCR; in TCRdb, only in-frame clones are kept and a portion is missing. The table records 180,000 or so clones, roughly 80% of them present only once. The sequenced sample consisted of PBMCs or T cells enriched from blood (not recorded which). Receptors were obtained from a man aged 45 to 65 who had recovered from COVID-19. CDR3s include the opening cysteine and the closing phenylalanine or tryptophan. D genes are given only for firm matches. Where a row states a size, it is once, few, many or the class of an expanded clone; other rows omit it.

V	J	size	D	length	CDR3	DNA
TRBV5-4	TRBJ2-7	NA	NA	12	CASSPDSYEQYF	TGTGCCAGCAGCCCTGACAGCTACGAGCAGTACTTC
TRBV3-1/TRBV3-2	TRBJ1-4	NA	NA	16	CASSQEGGNPNEKLFF	TGTGCCAGCAGCCAAGAAGGGGGAAACCCTAATGAAAAACTGTTTTTT
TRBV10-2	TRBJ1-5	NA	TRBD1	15	CASSDRDRANQPQHF	TGCGCCAGCAGTGATCGGGACAGAGCTAATCAGCCCCAGCATTTT
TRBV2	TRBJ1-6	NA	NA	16	CASSEALGGANSPLHF	TGTGCCAGCAGTGAAGCGCTTGGAGGGGCCAATTCACCCCTCCACTTT
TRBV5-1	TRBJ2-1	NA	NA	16	CASSLEGSGMNNEQFF	TGCGCCAGCAGCTTGGAGGGTTCGGGGATGAACAATGAGCAGTTCTTC
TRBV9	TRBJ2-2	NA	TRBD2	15	CASSVESGKGGELFF	TGTGCCAGCAGCGTAGAGAGCGGGAAGGGCGGGGAGCTGTTTTTT
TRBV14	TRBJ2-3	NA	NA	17	CASSQDAGASSTDTQYF	TGTGCCAGCAGCCAAGATGCGGGCGCCTCTAGCACAGATACGCAGTATTTT
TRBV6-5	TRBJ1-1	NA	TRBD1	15	CASSRNRGLDTEAFF	TGTGCCAGCAGTAGGAACAGGGGGCTGGACACTGAAGCTTTCTTT
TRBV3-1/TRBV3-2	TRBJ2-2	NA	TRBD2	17	CASSAQPLGLAAGELFF	TGTGCCAGCAGCGCACAGCCGTTGGGACTAGCAGCCGGGGAGCTGTTTTTT
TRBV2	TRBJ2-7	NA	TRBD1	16	CASTADRGRGGDEQYF	TGTGCCAGCACCGCGGACAGGGGGCGAGGGGGCGACGAGCAGTACTTC
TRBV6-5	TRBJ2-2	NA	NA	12	CASSPVTGELFF	TGTGCCAGCAGTCCCGTAACCGGGGAGCTGTTTTTT
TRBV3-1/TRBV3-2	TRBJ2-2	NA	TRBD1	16	CASSQVRGQGTGELFF	TGTGCCAGCAGCCAAGTTAGGGGGCAGGGGACCGGGGAGCTGTTTTTT
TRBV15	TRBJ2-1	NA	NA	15	CATSRDPGQVNEQFF	TGTGCCACCAGCAGAGATCCAGGGCAGGTCAATGAGCAGTTCTTC
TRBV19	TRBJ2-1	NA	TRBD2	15	CASRVLAGGFNEQFF	TGTGCCAGTAGAGTTCTGGCGGGAGGTTTCAATGAGCAGTTCTTC
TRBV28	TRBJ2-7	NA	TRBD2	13	CATISGVKYEQYF	TGTGCCACCATTAGCGGGGTTAAATACGAGCAGTACTTC
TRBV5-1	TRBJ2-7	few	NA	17	CASSPQGWTVRSYEQYF	TGCGCCAGCAGCCCCCAGGGCTGGACAGTAAGATCCTACGAGCAGTACTTC
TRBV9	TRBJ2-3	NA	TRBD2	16	CASSRVPGLVSDTQYF	TGTGCCAGCAGTCGAGTCCCGGGACTAGTCTCAGATACGCAGTATTTT
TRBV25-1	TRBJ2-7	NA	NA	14	CASSESGRAYEQYF	TGTGCCAGCAGTGAATCTGGCAGGGCCTACGAGCAGTACTTC
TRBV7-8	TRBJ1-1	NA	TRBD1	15	CASSSRTGENTEAFF	TGTGCCAGCAGCTCACGGACAGGGGAGAACACTGAAGCTTTCTTT
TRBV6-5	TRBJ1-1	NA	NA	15	CASSYIGGQNTEAFF	TGTGCCAGCAGTTACATCGGGGGTCAGAACACTGAAGCTTTCTTT
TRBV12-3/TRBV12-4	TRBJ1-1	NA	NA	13	CASSLPRNTEAFF	TGTGCCAGCAGTTTACCCAGGAACACTGAAGCTTTCTTT
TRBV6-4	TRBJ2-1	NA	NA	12	CASSDLETEQFF	TGTGCCAGCAGTGATTTAGAGACAGAGCAGTTCTTC
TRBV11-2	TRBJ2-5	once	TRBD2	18	CASSLRIGGGPHQETQYF	TGTGCCAGCAGCTTGAGAATCGGCGGGGGACCACACCAAGAGACCCAGTACTTC
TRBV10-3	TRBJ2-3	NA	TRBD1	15	CAISESGTAPHTQYF	TGTGCCATCAGTGAGTCAGGGACAGCTCCACATACGCAGTATTTT
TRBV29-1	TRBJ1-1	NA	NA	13	CSVRGSLNTEAFF	TGCAGCGTCAGAGGGTCCCTGAACACTGAAGCTTTCTTT
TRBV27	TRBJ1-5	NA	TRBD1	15	CASSDTGVNNQPQHF	TGTGCCAGCAGTGATACAGGGGTAAACAATCAGCCCCAGCATTTT
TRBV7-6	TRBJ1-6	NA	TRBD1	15	CASSLGGTGVSPLHF	TGTGCCAGCAGCTTAGGGGGGACAGGGGTGTCACCCCTCCACTTT
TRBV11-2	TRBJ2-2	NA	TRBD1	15	CASSHGQGRTGELFF	TGTGCCAGCAGCCATGGACAGGGGAGGACCGGGGAGCTGTTTTTT
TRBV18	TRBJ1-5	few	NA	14	CASSPGQGSQPQHF	TGTGCCAGCTCACCAGGCCAGGGCAGTCAGCCCCAGCATTTT
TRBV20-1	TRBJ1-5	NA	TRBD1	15	CSASGTGDSNQPQHF	TGCAGTGCTAGTGGGACAGGTGATAGCAATCAGCCCCAGCATTTT
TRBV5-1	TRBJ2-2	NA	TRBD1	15	CASSLKRTGSGELFF	TGCGCCAGCAGCCTCAAACGGACAGGTTCCGGGGAGCTGTTTTTT
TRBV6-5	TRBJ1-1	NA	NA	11	CASSSDYEAFF	TGTGCCAGCAGTTCGGACTATGAAGCTTTCTTT
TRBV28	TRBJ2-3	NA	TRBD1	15	CASSQTGTGPDTQYF	TGTGCCAGCAGTCAAACCGGGACAGGGCCAGATACGCAGTATTTT
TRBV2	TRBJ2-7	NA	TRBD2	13	CASGLAASYEQYF	TGTGCCAGCGGCCTAGCGGCCTCCTACGAGCAGTACTTC
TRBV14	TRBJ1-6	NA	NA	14	CASSLGLYNSPLHF	TGTGCCAGCAGCCTCGGTCTTTATAATTCACCCCTCCACTTT
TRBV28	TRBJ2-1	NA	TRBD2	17	CASSLSTSGRDNNEQFF	TGTGCCAGCAGTTTATCAACTAGCGGGAGGGACAACAATGAGCAGTTCTTC
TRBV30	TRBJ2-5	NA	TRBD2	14	CAWLPAGGQETQYF	TGTGCCTGGTTGCCAGCGGGGGGACAAGAGACCCAGTACTTC
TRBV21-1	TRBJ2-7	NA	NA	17	CASSTTSGRAPYYEQYF	TGTGCCAGCAGCACCACTAGCGGGAGGGCCCCCTACTACGAGCAGTACTTC
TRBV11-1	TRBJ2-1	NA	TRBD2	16	CASSLLAGGLYNEQFF	TGTGCCAGCAGCTTACTAGCGGGGGGGCTCTACAATGAGCAGTTCTTC
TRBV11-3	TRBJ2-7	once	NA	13	CASSSLLGGEQYF	TGTGCCAGCAGCTCATTATTGGGAGGCGAGCAGTACTTC
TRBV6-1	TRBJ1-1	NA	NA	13	CASSESNWWAAFF	TGTGCCAGCAGTGAAAGTAACTGGTGGGCGGCTTTCTTT
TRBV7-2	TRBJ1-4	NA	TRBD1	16	CASSSSRQGAWEKLFF	TGTGCCAGCAGCTCGAGCAGACAGGGGGCATGGGAAAAACTGTTTTTT
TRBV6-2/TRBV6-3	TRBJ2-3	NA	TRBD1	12	CASSRDRRTQYF	TGTGCCAGCAGCCGGGACAGACGGACGCAGTATTTT
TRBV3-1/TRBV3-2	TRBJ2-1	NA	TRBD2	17	CASSQDTARGVHNEQFF	TGTGCCAGCAGCCAAGATACGGCGCGGGGGGTGCACAATGAGCAGTTCTTC
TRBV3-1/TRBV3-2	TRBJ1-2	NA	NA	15	CASSQSASGIYGYTF	TGTGCCAGCAGCCAGTCCGCGTCAGGAATCTATGGCTACACCTTC
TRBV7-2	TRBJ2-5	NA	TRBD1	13	CASSSDRVQTQYF	TGTGCCAGCAGCTCGGACAGGGTACAGACCCAGTACTTC
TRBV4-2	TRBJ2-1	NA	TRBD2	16	CASSPTSGRALNEQFF	TGTGCCAGCAGCCCAACTAGCGGGAGGGCCCTCAATGAGCAGTTCTTC
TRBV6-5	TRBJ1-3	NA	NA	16	CASSLLSGPPGNTIYF	TGTGCCAGCAGTTTATTGTCTGGGCCCCCTGGAAACACCATATATTTT
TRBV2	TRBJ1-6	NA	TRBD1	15	CASSLDRGGNSPLHF	TGTGCCAGCAGTCTAGACAGGGGAGGGAATTCACCCCTCCACTTT
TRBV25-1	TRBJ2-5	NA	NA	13	CASSAEVKETQYF	TGTGCCAGCAGTGCTGAGGTAAAAGAGACCCAGTACTTC
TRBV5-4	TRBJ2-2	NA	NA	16	CASSPDGTRPTGELFF	TGTGCCAGCAGCCCGGACGGGACTCGACCCACCGGGGAGCTGTTTTTT